The 18 T cell receptor beta chains given below trace back to one sample, sequenced in a study of cytomegalovirus exposure and HLA in healthy donors. In the PCR, 60 Vbeta and 13 Jbeta primers were used. Sequencing was performed with immunoSEQ multiplex PCR; in TCRdb, only in-frame clones are kept and a portion is missing. The table lists approximately 260,000 clones, about 83% of them singletons, with 1.5% to 2.5% in the top ten. What was sequenced was PBMCs. All receptors derive from a woman aged 40 to 50 in good health and CMV-seropositive.

The chain carries TRBV2 and TRBJ2-7, with 7 bases that match TRBD1. The CDR3 has 15 amino acids. CDR1 is SNHLY and CDR2 is FYNNEI in the germline V gene. V lost 7 bases and J lost 2; bases outside the gene matches: 11. Here the CDR3 DNA reads TGTGCCAGCAAACCTTCAGGGACAGAAGCCTACGAGCAGTACTTC. Translating gives CASKPSGTEAYEQYF.

The rearrangement joins TRBV7-2 to TRBJ2-7; D possibly corresponds to TRBD2 (6 bases). This CDR3 has 16 amino acids. V was clipped by 1 base and J by 3 bases, with 16 bases between them. Germline V gene data show CDR1 as SGHTA and CDR2 as FQGNSA. The CDR3 loop is CASSLDWLAHFYEQYF. The CDR3 coding sequence is TGTGCCAGCAGCTTAGATTGGCTAGCGCATTTCTACGAGCAGTACTTC. Combining the CDR3 with reference TRBV7-2 and TRBJ2-7 gives the whole variable domain GAGVSQSPSNKVTEKGKDVELRCDPISGHTALYWYRQSLGQGLEFLIYFQGNSAPDKSGLPSDRFSAERTGGSVSTLTIQRTQQEDSAVYLCASSLDWLAHFYEQYFGPGTRLTVT.

This clone appeared a single time. The genes are TRBV18 and TRBJ2-3; TRBD2 matches 7 bases. The trim removed 7 bases at V and 2 bases at J, leaving 6 bases unmatched. The CDR3 loop spans 14 amino acids. Germline values: CDR1 KGHSH, CDR2 LQKENI. CDR3 nucleotides: TGTGCCAGCTTCCCGGGACTAAACACAGATACGCAGTATTTT. Its protein product is CASFPGLNTDTQYF.

This clone has just one count. The CDR3 sequence: CSATRDSRGGETQYF. CDR3 bases: TGCAGCGCTACCCGGGACTCCCGGGGAGGAGAGACCCAGTACTTC. The chain uses TRBV29-1 and TRBJ2-5; maybe TRBD2 (6 bases). The V end lost 7 bases, the J end lost 4 bases, and 22 bases lay between the germline ends. The CDR3 extends over 15 amino acids. In germline, CDR1 is SQVTM, CDR2 ANQGSEA.

V gene TRBV19 combines with J gene TRBJ2-1; 11 bases line up with TRBD2. The CDR3 has 16 residues. Germline values: CDR1 LNHDA, CDR2 SQIVND (reference sequence). Trimming cost V 5 bases and J 12 bases; bases outside gene matches: 15. CDR3 amino acids: CASSPQGLAGAGGQFF. The CDR3 nucleotides read TGTGCCAGTAGTCCCCAAGGACTAGCGGGCGCAGGAGGGCAGTTCTTC.

The gene calls are TRBV5-4 and TRBJ2-5; a weak D match, TRBD1 (6 bases). Deletions cut 4 bases from V and 3 bases from J, with 13 bases between. This CDR3 is 14 amino acids long. CDR1 and CDR2 from the germline V gene are SGHNT and YYREEE (reference sequence). CDR3 sequence reads: CASSPFRQEETQYF. For the CDR3, the DNA is TGTGCCAGCAGCCCCTTCAGACAGGAAGAGACCCAGTACTTC. Together with reference TRBV5-4 and TRBJ2-5, the CDR3 gives the full variable domain: ETGVTQSPTHLIKTRGQQVTLRCSSQSGHNTVSWYQQALGQGPQFIFQYYREEENGRGNFPPRFSGLQFPNYSSELNVNALELDDSALYLCASSPFRQEETQYFGPGTRLLVL.

This clone was counted a few times. The rearrangement links TRBV27 to TRBJ2-7; D is perhaps TRBD1 (5 bases). CDR1 MNHEY and CDR2 SMNVEV come from the germline V gene (reference sequence). The V end was cut by 3 bases, the J end by 4 bases, with 16 bases between. This CDR3 is 15 amino acids long. The CDR3 reads CASSFSSGLGYEQYF. CDR3 coding DNA: TGTGCCAGCAGTTTTTCTTCAGGGTTAGGGTACGAGCAGTACTTC.

The chain combines TRBV5-4 with TRBJ2-7; 14 nucleotides align to TRBD2. The V gene end was trimmed by 3 bases and the J gene end by 12 bases; junction bases not matched to a gene: 17. Germline values: CDR1 SGHNT, CDR2 YYREEE (reference sequence). This CDR3 has 17 amino acids. The CDR3 here is CASSSTGTSGSGGIPYF. The CDR3 coding sequence is TGTGCCAGCAGCTCGACCGGGACTAGCGGGAGCGGTGGAATCCCGTACTTC.

On this clone: The junction departs from germline at one end; a sequencing error may be responsible. This chain links TRBV7-9 with TRBJ2-3, with a weak D call TRBD2 (5 bases). CDR1 is SEHNR and CDR2 is FQNEAQ in the germline V gene (reference sequence). The CDR3 has 16 amino acids. CDR3 residues: CSSSSSLAGPTDTQYF. For the CDR3, the DNA is TGTTCCAGCAGCTCATCCCTAGCCGGGCCGACAGATACGCAGTATTTT.

The chain is built from TRBV25-1 and TRBJ1-4, with TRBD1 matching over 10 bases. The trim removed 3 bases at V and 8 bases at J, leaving 6 bases unmatched. CDR1 is MGHDK, CDR2 SYGVNS, per germline. The CDR3 is 15 amino acids. The CDR3 DNA reads as TGTGCCAGCAGTGAGAAGACAGGGGGCAACGAAAAACTGTTTTTT. Amino acid sequence: CASSEKTGGNEKLFF. The full variable domain, its missing parts supplied by reference TRBV25-1 and TRBJ1-4, is EADIYQTPRYLVIGTGKKITLECSQTMGHDKMYWYQQDPGMELHLIHYSYGVNSTEKGDLSSESTVSRIRTEHFPLTLESARPSHTSQYLCASSEKTGGNEKLFFGSGTQLSVL.

Only one count was recorded for this clone. The chain recombines TRBV7-9 with TRBJ2-2; D ambiguous. CDR3 length: 14 residues. Germline V gives CDR1 SEHNR, CDR2 FQNEAQ (reference sequence). V lost 3 bases and J lost 9, with 14 bases in between. The CDR3 coding sequence is TGTGCCAGCAGCTTGCAAGCCTCCAGGTGGGAGCTGTTTTTT. Its translation is CASSLQASRWELFF. Full variable domain (missing parts from reference TRBV7-9 and TRBJ2-2): DTGVSQNPRHKITKRGQNVTFRCDPISEHNRLYWYRQTLGQGPEFLTYFQNEAQLEKSRLLSDRFSAERPKGSFSTLEIQRTEQGDSAMYLCASSLQASRWELFFGEGSRLTVL.

The V and J genes are TRBV7-2 and TRBJ2-1, with 8 bases aligning to TRBD2. The germline CDR1 and CDR2 sequences are SGHTA and FQGNSA. This CDR3 comprises 14 residues. With 5 bases clipped from V and 7 bases from J, the junction kept 7 bases outside the gene matches. The CDR3 region has the DNA TGTGCCAGCAGCCCTCAGGGACTAGTTAATGAGCAGTTCTTC. Encoded protein: CASSPQGLVNEQFF.

The chain employs TRBV7-3 and TRBJ2-6; D perhaps matches TRBD2 (5 bases). The ends were cut back, 8 bases at V and 2 bases at J, with 10 bases in the middle. Germline-derived CDR1 and CDR2 are SGHTA and FQGTGA. The CDR3 is made up of 14 amino acids. CDR3 protein: CASVEGPGANVLTF. In DNA, the CDR3 is TGTGCCAGCGTTGAGGGCCCTGGGGCCAACGTCCTGACTTTC.

In its sample, this clone was seen a few times. V and J are TRBV27 and TRBJ2-1; 8 bases are shared with TRBD2. This CDR3 has 16 residues. In germline, CDR1 is MNHEY, CDR2 SMNVEV (reference sequence). J lost 5 bases, V lost 0 bases, and 6 bases had no gene match. The CDR3 sequence is CASSLSSGIGHNEQFF. CDR3 DNA: TGTGCCAGCAGTTTATCTAGCGGGATAGGGCACAATGAGCAGTTCTTC.

The chain recombines TRBV14 with TRBJ2-5; TRBD2 might be the D (6 bases). Germline-derived CDR1 and CDR2 are SGHDN and FVKESK. The CDR3 consists of 15 residues. V was shortened by 4 bases and J by 4 bases, with 16 bases between the two germline ends. CDR3 bases: TGTGCCAGCAGCCGCTACGGGAGTAGTACAGAGACCCAGTACTTC. It is translated as CASSRYGSSTETQYF.

The rearrangement links TRBV5-1 to TRBJ1-2; the match to TRBD1 covers 9 bases. The length of the CDR3 is 19 residues. V trimming: 0 bases; J trimming: 7 bases; junction bases outside the gene matches: 19. The germline CDR1 and CDR2 sequences are SGHRS and YFSETQ. In nucleotides, the CDR3 is TGCGCCAGCAGCTTGGCCGAAGGGACAGGGCGCATTGGGAGTGGTGGCTACACCTTC. Its protein product is CASSLAEGTGRIGSGGYTF.

CDR3 region: CASSWDTKNIQYF. CDR3 nucleotide sequence: TGTGCCAGCAGTTGGGACACTAAAAACATTCAGTACTTC. V usage is TRBV6-1 and J usage is TRBJ2-4, with D perhaps TRBD1 (6 bases). Between the trimmed V and J ends, which lost 5 bases and 4 bases, there was a span of 9 bases. CDR1 MNHNS and CDR2 SASEGT come from the germline V gene. CDR3 length: 13 residues.

This chain links TRBV19 with TRBJ1-5; D perhaps matches TRBD1 (5 bases). Trimming cost V 6 bases and J 9 bases, with 12 bases left between them. The CDR3 has 12 residues. Per germline, CDR1 LNHDA and CDR2 SQIVND (reference sequence). CDR3: CASRGGELPQHF. For the CDR3, the DNA is TGTGCCAGTAGGGGGGGGGAACTGCCCCAGCATTTT.